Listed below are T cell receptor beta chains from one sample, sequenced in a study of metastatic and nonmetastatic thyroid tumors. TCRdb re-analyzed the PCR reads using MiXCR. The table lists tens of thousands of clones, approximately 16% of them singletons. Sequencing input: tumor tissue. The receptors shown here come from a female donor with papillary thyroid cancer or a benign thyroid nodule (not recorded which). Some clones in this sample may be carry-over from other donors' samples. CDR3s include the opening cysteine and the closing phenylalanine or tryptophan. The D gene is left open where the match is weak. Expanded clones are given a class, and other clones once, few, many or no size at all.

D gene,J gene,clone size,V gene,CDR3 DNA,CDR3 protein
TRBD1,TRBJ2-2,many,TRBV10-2,TGCGCCAGCATGAGACAGGGGGGAACCGGGGAGCTGTTTTTT,CASMRQGGTGELFF
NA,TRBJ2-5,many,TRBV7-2,TGTGCCAGCAGCTTAGGACAAAGAGAGACCCAGTACTTC,CASSLGQRETQYF
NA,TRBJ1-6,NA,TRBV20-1,TGCAGTGCTAGAGAACTCCTGGGATCCTATAATTCACCCCTCCACTTT,CSARELLGSYNSPLHF
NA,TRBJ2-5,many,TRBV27,TGTGCCAGCAGTTGGGCCAGGAGAGAGACCCAGTACTTC,CASSWARRETQYF
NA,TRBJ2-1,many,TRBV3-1,TGTGCCAGCAGCCAAATGGGGGGGGGCGATGAGCAGTTCTTC,CASSQMGGGDEQFF
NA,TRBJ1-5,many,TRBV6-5,TGTGCCAGCAGTTACGGATATAGCAATCAGCCCCAGCATTTT,CASSYGYSNQPQHF
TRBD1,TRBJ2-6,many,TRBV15,TGTGCCACCAGCAGAGATCGGGACAGGGGGCGTTTTGGGGCCAACGTCCTGACTTTC,CATSRDRDRGRFGANVLTF
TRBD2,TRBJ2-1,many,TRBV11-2,TGTGCCAGCAGCTCAACTAGCGGGAGTTTCGATGAGCAGTTCTTC,CASSSTSGSFDEQFF
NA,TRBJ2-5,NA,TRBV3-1,TGTGCCAGCAGCCAGGGGCGGGGCGAGACCCAGTACTTC,CASSQGRGETQYF
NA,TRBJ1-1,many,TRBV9,TGTGCCAGCAGCGTAGCAGTGACCACTGAAGCTTTCTTT,CASSVAVTTEAFF
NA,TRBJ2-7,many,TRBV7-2,TGTGCCACCAGCAAAGATGAGCTTTACGAGCAGTACTTC,CATSKDELYEQYF
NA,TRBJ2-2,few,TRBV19,TGTGCCAGTAGTATAACCACTAGTTACACCGGGGAGCTGTTTTTT,CASSITTSYTGELFF
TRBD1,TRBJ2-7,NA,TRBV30,TGTGCCCTTGCACAGGGGATAGGTTACGAGCAGTACTTC,CALAQGIGYEQYF
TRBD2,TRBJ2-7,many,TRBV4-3,TGCGCCAGCAGCCAGGGCACGGGACTAGCATACTACGAGCAGTACTTC,CASSQGTGLAYYEQYF
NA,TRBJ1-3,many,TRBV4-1,TGCGCCAGCAGCCACCTGCAGGGTTCTGGAAACACCATATATTTT,CASSHLQGSGNTIYF
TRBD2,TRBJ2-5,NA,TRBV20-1,TGTAGTGCTAGAGCCCCCCGGACTAGCGGGAGGGCCCGAGGGACCCAGTACTTC,CSARAPRTSGRARGTQYF
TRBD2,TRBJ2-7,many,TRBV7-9,TGTGCCAGCAGCCAAGACTTGTCGGGGGGCGAGCAGTACTTC,CASSQDLSGGEQYF
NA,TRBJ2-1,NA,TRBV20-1,TGCAGTGCTAGAGAGGCCCCGAGAGCCTACAATGAGCAGTTCTTT,CSAREAPRAYNEQFF